The rows below give T cell receptor beta chains drawn from one sample of a study of blood T cell repertoires in COVID-19. TCRdb's copy holds only in-frame clones and misses some; the assay was immunoSEQ multiplex PCR. The sample holds about 120,000 clones, about nine tenths seen once. The sample comprised peripheral blood. All receptors come from an older woman with acute or convalescent COVID-19. Both conserved end residues are part of each CDR3. The order of the fields is J gene, CDR3 length, clone size, V gene, D gene, CDR3 DNA, CDR3 protein. D genes are given only for firm matches. Part of the rows lack a size; the others show once, few, many or a class for expanded clones.

>TRBJ2-7|18|NA|TRBV5-1|TRBD2
TGCGCCAGCAGTGATTTTCCGGGACTAGCGGGGGGGCCCTACGAGCAGTACTTC
CASSDFPGLAGGPYEQYF
>TRBJ2-3|12|NA|TRBV7-9|NA
TGTGCCAGCCAGGGGGGAAGAGATACGCAGTATTTT
CASQGGRDTQYF
>TRBJ2-3|15|NA|TRBV3-1/TRBV3-2|TRBD2
TGTGCCAGCAGCCCCTCTAGCGGGGTCACAGATACGCAGTATTTT
CASSPSSGVTDTQYF
>TRBJ1-4|16|NA|TRBV4-1|TRBD1
TGCGCCAGCAGCCAAGATCCCGTGAACAGGGGGGAAAAACTGTTTTTT
CASSQDPVNRGEKLFF
>TRBJ2-7|15|NA|TRBV5-6|TRBD1
TGTGCCAGCAGCACGCAGACAGGGTCGACCTACGAGCAGTACTTC
CASSTQTGSTYEQYF
>TRBJ1-3|14|NA|TRBV9|NA
TGTGCCAGCAGCGTAGGTTCACTTGGAAACACCATATATTTT
CASSVGSLGNTIYF
>TRBJ1-1|15|few|TRBV2|NA
TGTGCCAGCAGTGAAGCGGGGGCAGCGAACACTGAAGCTTTCTTT
CASSEAGAANTEAFF
>TRBJ2-7|14|NA|TRBV11-3|NA
TGTGCCAGCAGCGCACAGGCCGACAGTGGCGAGCAGTACTTC
CASSAQADSGEQYF
>TRBJ1-5|13|NA|TRBV28|NA
TGTGCCAGCAGTGAGGCAGGGAATCAGCCCCAGCATTTT
CASSEAGNQPQHF
>TRBJ2-2|17|few|TRBV5-4|TRBD2
TGTGCCAGCAGAGAGGGACTAGCGGGGGGGAACACCGGGGAGCTGTTTTTT
CASREGLAGGNTGELFF